Following are 14 T cell receptor beta chains from one sample sequenced in a study of OX40 agonist ivuxolimab in advanced cancers. The library relied on the immunoSEQ multiplex PCR assay. What TCRdb holds here is the immuneACCESS table cut down to in-frame rearrangements. Part of the clones is not present; checked against another copy, under half of the missing clones reflect an unresolved V gene, and the others are unexplained. Within this sample are around 20,000 clones, with more than 65% of them counted one time only. The ten most abundant clones make up 16% of the sample. The sequencing used CD4+ or CD8+ T cells sorted from blood, collected in a trial of the OX40 agonist ivuxolimab. Every receptor here comes from an adult with an advanced solid tumor such as melanoma, head and neck, liver or kidney cancer.

In its sample, this clone was seen once. J is TRBJ2-7 and V is TRBV29-1, with D unclear. Looked up from germline, CDR1 is SQVTM and CDR2 is ANQGSEA. This CDR3 spans 12 amino acids. Trimming cost V 6 bases and J 2 bases, with 11 bases left between them. The CDR3 DNA reads as TGCAGCGTCGGACCCACCGCCTACGAGCAGTACTTC. This gives the protein CSVGPTAYEQYF.

This rearrangement joins TRBV4-3 to TRBJ2-5; TRBD2 matches 11 bases. The CDR3 extends over 17 amino acids. After removal of 0 bases from V and 1 base from J, the junction contained 4 bases not matched to a gene. Germline CDR1 reads LGHNA; CDR2 reads YSLEER. The CDR3 here is CASSQELAGEIQETQYF. The CDR3 bases are TGCGCCAGCAGCCAAGAACTAGCGGGGGAGATCCAAGAGACCCAGTACTTC.

The chain employs TRBV11-2 and TRBJ2-3; D is unclear. V was trimmed by 1 base and J by 6 bases, leaving 17 bases between them. CDR3 length: 16 amino acids. Germline loops: CDR1 SGHAT, CDR2 FQNNGV. The CDR3 loop reads CASSLVFQPDSDTQYF. CDR3 sequence (DNA): TGTGCCAGCAGCTTAGTATTCCAGCCAGACTCGGATACGCAGTATTTT.

J is TRBJ2-2 and V is TRBV6-5; no firm D call. This CDR3 is built from 11 residues. V shed 6 bases and J shed 5 bases, with 4 bases lying between them. Germline V gene data show CDR1 as MNHEY and CDR2 as SVGAGI. CDR3 residues: CASSWTGELFF. CDR3 bases: TGTGCCAGCAGCTGGACCGGGGAGCTGTTTTTT.

The chain uses TRBV7-9 and TRBJ2-2, with TRBD1 identical over 10 bases. The V gene's germline CDR1 is SEHNR and CDR2 FQNEAQ (reference sequence). CDR3 length: 16 amino acids. V lost 7 bases to trimming and J lost 3 bases; unmatched junction nucleotides: 8. The CDR3 loop is CASIRDRGTYTGELFF. The CDR3 bases are TGTGCCAGCATCCGGGACAGGGGAACTTACACCGGGGAGCTGTTTTTT.

The CDR3 loop reads CASSVPPDYNEQFF. The DNA for the CDR3 is TGTGCCAGCAGCGTCCCACCGGACTACAATGAGCAGTTCTTC. The chain recombines TRBV9 with TRBJ2-1, with D unclear. Germline CDR1 reads SGDLS; CDR2 reads YYNGEE. This CDR3 region has 14 residues. V lost 2 bases and J 3 bases, leaving 9 bases between the germline ends.

The chain employs TRBV6-5 and TRBJ2-5; TRBD1 might be the D (5 bases). The germline V gene encodes CDR1 MNHEY and CDR2 SVGAGI. Trimming removed 2 bases from V and 5 bases from J, with 12 bases in between. The CDR3 is 14 residues long. This CDR3 reads CASSYTDSRETQYF. The CDR3 DNA is TGTGCCAGCAGTTACACCGACAGTCGGGAGACCCAGTACTTC.

This chain joins TRBV10-3 and TRBJ2-1; D is unclear. Germline CDR1 ENHRY, CDR2 SYGVKD. The CDR3 has 17 residues. V was shortened by 0 bases and J by 5 bases, with 17 bases between the two germline ends. The CDR3 spells CAISESGPLRANNEQFF. The CDR3 DNA reads as TGTGCCATCAGTGAGTCGGGCCCTCTTAGAGCGAACAATGAGCAGTTCTTC.

This clone showed up just once. The chain employs TRBV7-4 and TRBJ1-2; D gene ambiguous. CDR3 length: 14 residues. V shed 3 bases and J shed 4 bases, with 12 bases lying between them. Germline values: CDR1 SGHVT, CDR2 SQSDAQ. In DNA, the CDR3 is TGTGCCAGCAGCTTGACGCCAGGCCGCTATGGCTACACCTTC. This encodes CASSLTPGRYGYTF.

This clone has a single count. The rearrangement links TRBV19 to TRBJ2-1; no clear D. The germline CDR1 and CDR2 sequences are LNHDA and SQIVND (reference sequence). The length of the CDR3 is 15 residues. Trimming pared 5 bases from V and 6 bases from J, leaving 17 bases between. CDR3 bases: TGTGCCAGTAGTCTGGAATGGGCACGTCGCAATGAGCAGTTCTTC. Translating it yields CASSLEWARRNEQFF. The full variable domain, in which reference TRBV19 and TRBJ2-1 provide the parts outside the CDR3, is DGGITQSPKYLFRKEGQNVTLSCEQNLNHDAMYWYRQDPGQGLRLIYYSQIVNDFQKGDIAEGYSVSREKKESFPLTVTSAQKNPTAFYLCASSLEWARRNEQFFGPGTRLTVL.

V and J are TRBV9 and TRBJ2-2, with D maybe TRBD2 (5 bases). The CDR3 extends over 15 amino acids. Germline V gives CDR1 SGDLS, CDR2 YYNGEE. Trimming cost V 0 bases and J 4 bases, with 10 bases left between them. CDR3 region: CASSVGEPSTGELFF. The CDR3 nucleotides are TGTGCCAGCAGCGTAGGGGAGCCGAGCACCGGGGAGCTGTTTTTT.

This clone is medium-sized (0.01 to 0.1%) within its sample. The rearrangement uses TRBV5-4 and TRBJ2-3; TRBD2 matches at 8 bases. The V segment lost 4 bases and the J segment 6 bases; nucleotides outside the gene matches: 13. This CDR3 region has 16 residues. Germline lookup yields CDR1 SGHNT and CDR2 YYREEE (reference sequence). CDR3 DNA: TGTGCCAGCAGCACATTGCCCGGGACTAGTACTGATACGCAGTATTTT. It translates to CASSTLPGTSTDTQYF.

The chain has TRBV29-1 and TRBJ1-3, with D unresolved. V lost 0 bases and J 8 bases, leaving 14 bases between the germline ends. Germline assignment: CDR1 SQVTM and CDR2 ANQGSEA. The CDR3 runs to 14 residues. The CDR3 DNA reads as TGCAGCGTTGAAGACTGGGAACTTCAACACACCATATATTTT. Translating gives CSVEDWELQHTIYF.

V usage is TRBV25-1 and J usage is TRBJ1-4; 9 bases align to TRBD1. Germline values: CDR1 MGHDK, CDR2 SYGVNS. The CDR3 spans 14 residues. V gave up 4 bases and J gave up 6 bases; unmatched junction bases: 3. In nucleotides, the CDR3 is TGTGCCAGCAGTGGGGACAGGGCCGATGAAAAACTGTTTTTT. Protein product: CASSGDRADEKLFF.